A single sample is the source of the 22 T cell receptor beta chains below, sequenced in a study of Graves' ophthalmopathy and Graves' hyperthyroidism. CDR3 regions of TCR beta were amplified from RNA transcripts. Scientists carried out first-round RT-PCR using HTBI primers and then a second-round multiplex PCR. TCRdb re-derived calls from the multiplex PCR reads in MiXCR, one entry per CDR3 protein. Altogether approximately 540,000 distinct CDR3 sequences are present, about two fifths being singletons, with the ten largest covering roughly 4.5%. Sequenced sample: peripheral blood or thyroid tissue (not recorded which). All receptors come from an adult man with Graves' hyperthyroidism.

This rearrangement joins TRBV2 to TRBJ1-1, with a weak D call TRBD1 (6 bases). The CDR3 extends over 15 amino acids. Germline loops: CDR1 SNHLY, CDR2 FYNNEI. V lost 8 bases, J lost 5 bases, and 21 bases lay in between. DNA of the CDR3: TGTGCCAGCGAGCGGACAGTGCTTGGAGGTACTGAAGCTTTCTTT. It codes for CASERTVLGGTEAFF.

This clonotype was counted between two and nine times. The V and J genes are TRBV12-3 or TRBV12-4 and TRBJ1-6; D call uncertain. V was clipped by 1 base and J by 7 bases, with 17 bases between them. This CDR3 spans 17 amino acids. The CDR3, as DNA: TGTGCCAGCAGTTTAGGTCTTTCCCGGCAGGAGAATTCACCCCTCCACTTT. Translation gives CASSLGLSRQENSPLHF.

V gene TRBV2 combines with J gene TRBJ2-3; possible D gene TRBD1, 5 bases. The V end was cut by 4 bases, the J end by 4 bases, with 12 bases between. From germline, CDR1 is SNHLY and CDR2 FYNNEI. There are 14 residues in the CDR3. CDR3 amino acids: CASSGREGADTQYF. As DNA, the CDR3 is TGTGCCAGCAGTGGCAGGGAAGGAGCAGATACGCAGTATTTT. Variable domain in full (rest from reference TRBV2 and TRBJ2-3): EPEVTQTPSHQVTQMGQEVILRCVPISNHLYFYWYRQILGQKVEFLVSFYNNEISEKSEIFDDQFSVERPDGSNFTLKIRSTKLEDSAMYFCASSGREGADTQYFGPGTRLTVL.

CDR3 region: CASSESRDRGHEQYF. The CDR3 coding sequence is TGTGCCAGCAGTGAAAGCCGGGACAGGGGCCACGAGCAGTACTTC. The V and J genes are TRBV2 and TRBJ2-5; 10 nucleotides agree with TRBD1. The end of the DNA is better explained by TRBJ2-7, so the J call may be wrong. Per the germline V gene, CDR1 is SNHLY and CDR2 is FYNNEI. This CDR3 is 15 amino acids long.

About this clonotype: At one of its ends the junction is not consistent with the germline gene, which may arise from a read error. The chain carries TRBV2 and TRBJ1-2, with 8 bases fitting TRBD1. Per germline, CDR1 SNHLY and CDR2 FYNNEI. CDR3 length: 16 residues. In DNA, the CDR3 is TGTGCCAGCAGTGGAGGAAGAGACAGGGGCGACTACGGCTACACCTTC. It specifies CASSGGRDRGDYGYTF. The full variable domain, in which reference TRBV2 and TRBJ1-2 provide the parts outside the CDR3, is EPEVTQTPSHQVTQMGQEVILRCVPISNHLYFYWYRQILGQKVEFLVSFYNNEISEKSEIFDDQFSVERPDGSNFTLKIRSTKLEDSAMYFCASSGGRDRGDYGYTFGSGTRLTVV.

The gene calls are TRBV29-1 and TRBJ1-2, with 9 nucleotides matching TRBD1. Germline loops: CDR1 SQVTM, CDR2 ANQGSEA. The CDR3 loop spans 13 amino acids. The CDR3 protein is CNVLYRTGDGYTF. The CDR3 coding sequence is TGCAACGTACTTTATCGGACAGGGGATGGCTACACCTTC.

The chain uses TRBV7-8 and TRBJ2-3; D remains ambiguous. The CDR3 is 13 amino acids. Germline V CDR1 and CDR2: SGHVS, FQNEAQ. V was pared by 8 bases and J by 4 bases, with 13 bases between. The CDR3 loop reads CASLGFGADTQYF. The CDR3, as DNA: TGTGCCAGCCTCGGGTTTGGGGCAGATACGCAGTATTTT.

Of note for this clonotype: A much larger clone is a single base away; this may be a read error. Here the CDR3 DNA reads TGTGCCAGCAGCTTAGATACAGGGGGGGGCACTAATGAAAAACTGTTTTTT. Translated: CASSLDTGGGTNEKLFF. This chain connects TRBV7-9 to TRBJ1-4; 8 bases align to TRBD1. Germline CDR1 SEHNR, CDR2 FQNEAQ (reference sequence). V lost 1 base to trimming and J lost 2 bases; unmatched junction nucleotides: 6. This CDR3 is built from 17 residues.

The chain combines TRBV25-1 with TRBJ2-5; tentatively, D is TRBD2 (6 bases). V lost 8 bases to trimming and J lost 1 base, with 17 bases between them. The germline gives CDR1 MGHDK, CDR2 SYGVNS. This CDR3 has 15 amino acids. The CDR3 bases are TGTGCCAGCTCACCACGGTGGGGGGTCCAAGAGACCCAGTACTTC. This codes for CASSPRWGVQETQYF.

This clonotype was counted a few times. V is TRBV9 and J is TRBJ1-1; possibly TRBD1 for D (5 bases). Trimming shortened V by 6 bases and J by 0 bases, and 21 bases separated the two germline ends. Per germline, CDR1 SGDLS and CDR2 YYNGEE. The length of the CDR3 is 17 residues. CDR3 sequence: CASNAPPPGDVNTEAFF. The DNA of the CDR3 is TGTGCCAGCAACGCCCCCCCTCCGGGGGATGTGAACACTGAAGCTTTCTTT.

In regard to this clonotype: This may be a read error, as it is one base from a much larger clone. The chain has TRBV24-1 and TRBJ2-3, with no clear D. CDR1 and CDR2 from the germline V gene are KGHDR and SFDVKD. The CDR3 totals 13 residues. V lost 4 bases and J lost 4, with 8 bases in between. CDR3 residues: CATSDTRADTQYF. In nucleotides, the CDR3 is TGTGCCACCAGTGACACCCGGGCAGATACGCAGTATTTT.

This clonotype was seen at least ten times. This chain uses TRBV28 with TRBJ1-1; no firm D call. V lost 5 bases to trimming and J lost 4 bases, with 11 bases between them. The CDR3 is 13 amino acids. Germline loops: CDR1 MDHEN, CDR2 SYDVKM. The CDR3 region has the DNA TGTGCCAGCAGTCCCCCGGTTAGCACTGAAGCTTTCTTT. Translated: CASSPPVSTEAFF.

A few counts support this clonotype. No conserved phenylalanine or tryptophan is present at the end of the CDR3, so a read error is the likely explanation. The V call is TRBV6-5, the J call TRBJ2-5, with 10 bases lining up with TRBD2. Trimming took 6 bases from V and 7 from J; bases not matched to a gene: 11. CDR1 MNHEY and CDR2 SVGAGI come from the germline V gene. There are 15 residues in the CDR3. CDR3 residues: CASSAGLAASTTQYL. The CDR3 DNA reads as TGTGCCAGCAGCGCCGGACTAGCGGCCTCGACGACCCAGTACCTC.

Remarks on this clonotype: This could be a read error, since a much larger clone is one nucleotide away. The chain joins TRBV13 to TRBJ1-2; possibly TRBD1 for D (6 bases). The CDR3 totals 15 residues. V shed 0 bases and J shed 6 bases, with 14 bases lying between them. Germline V gene data show CDR1 as PRHDT and CDR2 as FYEKMQ (reference sequence). The CDR3 DNA is TGTGCCAGCAGCTTAGGGTCGGGGGGCAACCATGGCTACACCTTC. It yields the protein CASSLGSGGNHGYTF.

The gene calls are TRBV15 and TRBJ2-5; D might be TRBD1 (7 bases). V was pared by 0 bases and J by 9 bases, with 14 bases between. Per the germline V gene, CDR1 is LNHNV and CDR2 is YYDKDF (reference sequence). The CDR3 totals 14 residues. This chain's CDR3 is CATSRDRAGQPQYF. CDR3 DNA sequence: TGTGCCACCAGCAGAGATCGGGCGGGACAGCCCCAGTACTTC.

This clonotype was seen ten or more times. The rearrangement links TRBV12-5 to TRBJ2-2; D is unclear. The germline CDR1 and CDR2 sequences are LGHNT and FRNRAP. V lost 4 bases, J lost 1 base, and 4 bases lay in between. The CDR3 runs to 13 residues. CDR3 nucleotides: TGTGCTAGTGGTTACTGGAACACCGGGGAGCTGTTTTTT. Translating it yields CASGYWNTGELFF.

Only a few counts were recorded for this clonotype. The chain recombines TRBV10-3 with TRBJ2-7; the match to TRBD1 covers 9 bases. This CDR3 is built from 13 residues. The germline gives CDR1 ENHRY, CDR2 SYGVKD. Trimming took 4 bases from V and 6 from J; bases not matched to a gene: 4. CDR3: CAISAGTGSEQYF. Written as DNA, the CDR3 is TGTGCCATCAGTGCCGGGACAGGGTCCGAGCAGTACTTC.

In this sample, this clonotype turned up many times. The CDR3 coding sequence is TGTGCCAGTAGTATGTGGAACACTGAAGCTTTCTTT. It codes for CASSMWNTEAFF. J is TRBJ1-1 and V is TRBV19, with D uncertain. The CDR3 length is 12 residues. V was cut by 3 bases and J by 1 base, with 3 bases left in between. Germline V gene lookup returns CDR1 LNHDA and CDR2 SQIVND (reference sequence).

The rearrangement joins TRBV7-2 to TRBJ2-7; weak D call: TRBD2 (6 bases). V lost 4 bases to trimming and J lost 1 base, with 17 bases between them. The CDR3 is 16 amino acids. From germline, CDR1 is SGHTA and CDR2 FQGNSA. This CDR3 reads CASSWQVGGRSYEQYF. The CDR3 coding sequence is TGTGCCAGCAGCTGGCAGGTGGGGGGTCGTTCCTACGAGCAGTACTTC.

In its sample, this clonotype was seen many times. The chain recombines TRBV24-1 with TRBJ1-1, with D possibly TRBD1 on 6 matching bases. CDR3 length: 14 residues. The germline V and J ends were trimmed by 4 bases and 4 bases, with 12 bases remaining between them. Germline CDR1 and CDR2: KGHDR and SFDVKD. The CDR3 coding sequence is TGTGCCACCAGTGAAACAGGGCGGGTCACTGAAGCTTTCTTT. Encoded protein: CATSETGRVTEAFF.

This clonotype was found many times. This rearrangement joins TRBV24-1 to TRBJ1-5; D call uncertain. The CDR3 covers 14 residues. CDR1 and CDR2 (germline): KGHDR, SFDVKD. V lost 4 bases to trimming and J lost 0 bases, with 6 bases between them. The CDR3 here is CATSDTRSNQPQHF. In DNA form, the CDR3 reads TGTGCCACCAGTGACACCCGTAGCAATCAGCCCCAGCATTTT.

In this sample, this clonotype turned up many times. The conserved phenylalanine or tryptophan normally closing the CDR3 is absent here, so this likely arose from a read error. The chain joins TRBV4-2 to TRBJ1-6, with D tentatively TRBD1 (5 bases). There are 17 residues in the CDR3. With 0 bases removed from V and 7 bases from J, the gap between germline ends came to 16 bases. Germline loops: CDR1 LGHNA, CDR2 YNFKEQ. CDR3 sequence: CASSQDRRQGGNSPLHL. In nucleotides, the CDR3 is TGTGCCAGCAGCCAAGATCGGCGGCAGGGCGGGAATTCACCCCTCCACCTT.